The subject of this entry is one TCR beta chain. Its antigen is as yet unknown. Negative isolation was used for CD8+ and CD4+ T cells, and FACS enrichment was applied to TEMRA cells. The sample originates from a study of CD8 T cells in Susac syndrome. Study results and limitations: That the number of individuals in its TCR sequencing and HLA analysis was relatively small was acknowledged by the study.

V shed 7 bases, J shed 3 bases, and the junction held 7 bases outside the gene matches. This CDR3 is 14 amino acids long. Looked up from germline, CDR1 is SQVTM and CDR2 is ANQGSEA. Random hexamers primed reverse transcription of about 0.45 to 1 ug RNA. TCRdb recomputed calls from the immunoSEQ multiplex PCR reads with MiXCR, one row per CDR3 protein. The sample has a few hundred thousand distinct CDR3 sequences, under 95% seen once. The source is a human donor with multiple sclerosis. The chain couples TRBV29-1 to TRBJ2-7; 12 bases agree with TRBD2. What was sequenced was CD4+ T cells from PBMCs. The CDR3 nucleotides are TGCAGCGCAACCGGACTAGCGGGGAACTACGAGCAGTACTTC. Its translation: CSATGLAGNYEQYF.